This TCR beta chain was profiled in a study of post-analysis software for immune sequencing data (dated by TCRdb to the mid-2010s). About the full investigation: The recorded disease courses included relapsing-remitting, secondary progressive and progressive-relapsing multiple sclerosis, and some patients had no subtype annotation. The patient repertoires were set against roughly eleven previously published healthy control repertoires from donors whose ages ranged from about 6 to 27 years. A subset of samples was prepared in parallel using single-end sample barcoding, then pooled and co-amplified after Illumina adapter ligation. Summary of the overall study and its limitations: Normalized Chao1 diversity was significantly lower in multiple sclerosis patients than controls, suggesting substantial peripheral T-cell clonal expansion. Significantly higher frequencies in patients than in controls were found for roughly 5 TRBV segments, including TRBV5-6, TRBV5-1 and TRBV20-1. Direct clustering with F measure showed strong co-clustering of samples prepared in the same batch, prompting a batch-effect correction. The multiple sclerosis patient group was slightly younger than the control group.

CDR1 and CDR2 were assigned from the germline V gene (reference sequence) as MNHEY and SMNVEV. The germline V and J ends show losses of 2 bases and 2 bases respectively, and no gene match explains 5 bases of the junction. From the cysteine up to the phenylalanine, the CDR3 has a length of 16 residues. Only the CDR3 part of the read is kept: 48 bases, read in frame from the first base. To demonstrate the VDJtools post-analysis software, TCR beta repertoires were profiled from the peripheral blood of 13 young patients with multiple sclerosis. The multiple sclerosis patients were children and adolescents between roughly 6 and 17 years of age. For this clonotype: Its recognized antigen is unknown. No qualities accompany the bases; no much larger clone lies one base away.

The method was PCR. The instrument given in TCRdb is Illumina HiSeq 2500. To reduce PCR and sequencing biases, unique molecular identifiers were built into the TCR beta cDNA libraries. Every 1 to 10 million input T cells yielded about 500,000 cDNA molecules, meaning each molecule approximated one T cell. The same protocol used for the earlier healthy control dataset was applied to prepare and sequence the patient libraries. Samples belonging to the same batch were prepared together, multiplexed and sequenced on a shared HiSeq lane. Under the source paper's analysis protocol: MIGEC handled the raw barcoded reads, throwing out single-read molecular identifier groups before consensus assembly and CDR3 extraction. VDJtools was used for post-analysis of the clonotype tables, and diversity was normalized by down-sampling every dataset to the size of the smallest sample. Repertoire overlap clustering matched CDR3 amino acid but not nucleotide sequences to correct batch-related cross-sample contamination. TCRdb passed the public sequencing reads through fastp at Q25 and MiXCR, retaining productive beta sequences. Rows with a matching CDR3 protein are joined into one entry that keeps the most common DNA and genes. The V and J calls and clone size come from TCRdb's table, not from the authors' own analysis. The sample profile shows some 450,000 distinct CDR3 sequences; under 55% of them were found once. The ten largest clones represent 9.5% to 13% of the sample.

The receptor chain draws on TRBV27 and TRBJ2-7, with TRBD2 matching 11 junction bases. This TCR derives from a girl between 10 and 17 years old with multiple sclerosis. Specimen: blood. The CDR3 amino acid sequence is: CASSLGGLAVPYEQYF. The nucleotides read TGTGCCAGCAGTTTAGGGGGACTAGCGGTCCCCTACGAGCAGTACTTC.